This T cell receptor (beta chain) was observed in a study of T cell changes during pregnancy in multiple sclerosis. This CDR3 spans 16 amino acids. Trimming stripped 0 bases from V and 4 bases from J, with 12 bases between. CDR1 is SEHNR and CDR2 is FQNEAQ in the germline V gene (reference sequence). The table came from immunoSEQ multiplex PCR; TCRdb's copy has only in-frame clones and leaves some out. The sample records about 51,000 clones, approximately 93% being singletons. The sample in question was peripheral blood, obtained in the second trimester of pregnancy. The origin of this receptor is a female donor with multiple sclerosis, enrolled in a pregnancy study. V gene TRBV7-9 combines with J gene TRBJ2-2, with D possibly TRBD1 on 6 matching bases. This CDR3 is CASSLALTGGTGELFF. CDR3 nucleotides: TGTGCCAGCAGCTTAGCCCTGACAGGAGGCACCGGGGAGCTGTTTTTT. Supplemented by reference TRBV7-9 and TRBJ2-2, the full variable domain reads DTGVSQNPRHKITKRGQNVTFRCDPISEHNRLYWYRQTLGQGPEFLTYFQNEAQLEKSRLLSDRFSAERPKGSFSTLEIQRTEQGDSAMYLCASSLALTGGTGELFFGEGSRLTVL.